These 3 T cell receptor beta chains came from one sample sequenced in a study of human T cells and chemical hapten exposure. Via MiXCR, TCRdb re-called the RACE reads, giving one row per CDR3 protein. The sample has approximately 52,000 distinct CDR3 sequences, more than 9.5% seen once. Documented time point: patch test 1, 2 weeks after DPC sensitization. Treatment of the sample: therapeutic diphenylcyclopropenone sensitization with weekly scalp DPC. The authors' total RNA extraction used unfractionated whole blood. The sample here was whole blood, taken in connection with sensitization to the hapten diphenylcyclopropenone (DPC). These TCRs come from a woman between 40 and 50 years old with alopecia areata. Some clones in this sample may be carry-over from other donors' samples.

The V and J genes are TRBV14 and TRBJ1-1; 7 bases are shared with TRBD1. The CDR3 runs to 15 residues. V was clipped by 1 base and J by 4 bases; unmatched bases: 6. CDR1 SGHDN and CDR2 FVKESK come from the germline V gene. CDR3 amino acids: CASSQGQGRATEAFF. DNA of the CDR3: TGTGCCAGCAGCCAAGGACAGGGTCGGGCCACTGAAGCTTTCTTT.

The chain joins TRBV5-8 to TRBJ1-2; TRBD1 matches at 9 bases. The length of the CDR3 is 17 residues. The V gene end was trimmed by 3 bases and the J gene end by 4 bases; junction bases not matched to a gene: 13. The germline V gene encodes CDR1 SGHTS and CDR2 YDEGEE. The CDR3 DNA sequence: TGTGCCAGCAGCTCCGACGCGGAGGGGGACAGGGCCTATGGCTACACCTTC. Its protein product is CASSSDAEGDRAYGYTF.

V gene TRBV7-8 combines with J gene TRBJ1-3; weak D call: TRBD1 (5 bases). V dropped 1 base and J dropped 2 bases, with 12 bases sitting between them. CDR3 length: 16 residues. The germline V gene has CDR1 SGHVS and CDR2 FQNEAQ. CDR3 DNA sequence: TGTGCCAGCAGCTTAGGGGGGTCCGTTGCTGGAAACACCATATATTTT. Translating gives CASSLGGSVAGNTIYF.